These 9 T cell receptor beta chains originate from one sample sequenced in a study of cytomegalovirus exposure and HLA in healthy donors. It was with 60 Vbeta and 13 Jbeta primers that the PCR ran. Profiled with immunoSEQ multiplex PCR; TCRdb holds only in-frame clones, not every one. The sample contains 150,000 to 200,000 clones, 80% of which appear only once. The sample consisted of PBMCs. All receptors derive from a male donor in good health and CMV-seropositive.

The V call is TRBV29-1, the J call TRBJ1-1; TRBD1 might be the D (5 bases). The CDR3 contains 10 residues. Germline CDR1 and CDR2: SQVTM and ANQGSEA. V lost 7 bases to trimming and J lost 3 bases, with 6 bases between them. The CDR3 loop reads CSAGDTEAFF. CDR3 DNA sequence: TGCAGCGCGGGGGACACTGAAGCTTTCTTT.

J is TRBJ2-5 and V is TRBV28; TRBD2 aligns across 9 bases. The J call may not be correct, given that the DNA end is closer to TRBJ2-7. Germline lookup yields CDR1 MDHEN and CDR2 SYDVKM. The CDR3 contains 13 residues. The CDR3 sequence: CASRGLASYEQYF. The CDR3 DNA sequence: TGTGCCAGCAGGGGACTAGCATCCTACGAGCAGTACTTC.

The CDR3 region is CASSLPLAGGVYEQYF. The CDR3 DNA follows: TGTGCCAGCAGTTTACCACTAGCGGGAGGGGTCTACGAGCAGTACTTC. V is TRBV28 and J is TRBJ2-7; TRBD2 agrees at 13 bases. CDR1 is MDHEN and CDR2 is SYDVKM in the germline V gene. The CDR3 is 16 amino acids. V lost 2 bases to trimming and J lost 3 bases; unmatched junction nucleotides: 4.

The chain employs TRBV4-3 and TRBJ2-5, with a weak D call TRBD2 (6 bases). The CDR3 sequence is 16 residues long. Trimming removed 5 bases at V and 5 bases at J, with 21 bases between. Germline V lookup: CDR1 LGHNA, CDR2 YSLEER. The CDR3: CASSSGTREAGETQYF. The CDR3 DNA follows: TGCGCCAGCAGCTCTGGGACTCGAGAGGCGGGGGAGACCCAGTACTTC.

This chain links TRBV25-1 with TRBJ2-7; 8 bases are shared with TRBD1. The CDR3 runs 16 residues. J gave up 0 bases and V 5 bases, and 9 bases lay outside the gene matches. Germline lookup yields CDR1 MGHDK and CDR2 SYGVNS. CDR3 sequence: CASSPDRDAISYEQYF. In DNA, the CDR3 is TGTGCCAGCAGTCCGGACAGGGACGCGATCTCCTACGAGCAGTACTTC.

The sample holds a few counts of this clone. The J gene is TRBJ2-2, the V gene TRBV4-2; TRBD2 agrees at 8 bases. Germline V gene lookup returns CDR1 LGHNA and CDR2 YNFKEQ. The CDR3 totals 17 residues. V was clipped by 1 base and J by 7 bases; unmatched bases: 11. Written as DNA, the CDR3 is TGTGCCAGCAGCCAAGCAGCCAAGCGGGGGTCTGACGGGGAGCTGTTTTTT. Residues: CASSQAAKRGSDGELFF.

This sequence joins TRBV6-1 and TRBJ1-2, with TRBD1 identical over 7 bases. Germline values: CDR1 MNHNS, CDR2 SASEGT. This CDR3 is 17 amino acids long. J lost 5 bases, V lost 2 bases, and 14 bases had no gene match. CDR3 region: CASSELYWPGGEYGYTF. As DNA, the CDR3 is TGTGCCAGCAGTGAACTCTATTGGCCAGGGGGTGAATATGGCTACACCTTC.

This chain links TRBV5-5 with TRBJ2-7; D is unresolved. Germline V gives CDR1 SGHKS, CDR2 YYEKEE (reference sequence). Between the trimmed V and J ends, which lost 0 bases and 2 bases, there was a span of 9 bases. This CDR3 has 14 amino acids. CDR3 DNA: TGTGCCAGCAGCTTGGCCGCCGCTACCTACGAGCAGTACTTC. This translates into CASSLAAATYEQYF.

A few counts support this clone. The V gene is TRBV6-5, the J gene TRBJ1-2; 10 nucleotides align to TRBD1. V gave up 2 bases and J gave up 6 bases; unmatched junction bases: 3. Germline V gene sequence: CDR1 MNHEY, CDR2 SVGAGI. CDR3 length equals 14 residues. The CDR3 nucleotides read TGTGCCAGCAGTTACACCGGGACAGGGGATGGCTACACCTTC. It is translated as CASSYTGTGDGYTF.